The source of this T cell receptor (beta chain) is a study of regulatory T cells in long-lasting Graves disease (dated by TCRdb to 2020 to 2023). Concerning the study at large: Patients with newly diagnosed Graves' disease had been on antithyroid drugs for under 3 months. The study was conducted in China and was registered as a clinical trial. Persistent Graves' disease patients were compared with newly diagnosed Graves' disease patients by peripheral blood TCR sequencing and RNA sequencing. TCR sequencing covered around 13 persistent and around 20 newly diagnosed Graves' disease patients, around 35 samples in total.

This clonotype was counted many times. The target of this receptor is not known. No base quality information exists; no much larger clone differs at one position. Points the paper makes about the study in general: Persistent disease showed preferential use of TRBV28, TRBJ1-2 and TRBJ2-5, whereas newly diagnosed disease favored TRBV20-1 and TRBJ2-1. Because the primary lesion, thyroid tissue, could not be accessed, the study looked at peripheral blood alone. The small sample size was acknowledged by the authors as a limitation that may reduce accuracy. Compared with newly diagnosed patients, patients with persistent Graves' disease had lower TCR Shannon entropy and fewer highly expanded clones, which suggests clonal expansion. Sequencing and analysis were restricted to the TCR beta chain. Persistent patients shared more public clonotypes among themselves (over 2,500) than newly diagnosed patients did (roughly 920).

The method behind the library was multiplex PCR. For sequencing, an Illumina HiSeq 4000 was employed. TCR beta libraries were built with iRepertoire HTBI primers and Arm-PCR amplification of CDR3 regions. Before sequencing, the PCR products underwent gel purification. The authors' pipeline ran thus. Gene usage analysis of CDR3 amino acid clonotypes relied on the 60 or so TRBV and more than twelve TRBJ segments identified across samples. COPE and FqMerger were used to merge the filtered high-quality paired reads into contigs. BLAST was used to align contigs to IMGT TRBV, TRBD and TRBJ reference genes, and CDR3 was defined according to IMGT. Any clonotype with a frequency above 0.1% was classified as a highly expanded clone. Shannon entropy was used to measure repertoire diversity, and the Gini coefficient was used to measure V-J evenness. Clonotypes shared by more than one individual were considered public. TCRdb reprocessing: public reads trimmed at Q25 with fastp, clones called with MiXCR, in-frame beta chains kept. For every CDR3 protein sequence, its rows merge into one entry that carries the most common genes and DNA. TCRdb's processing, not the authors' own work, is the source of the V and J calls. This sample is represented by over 500,000 distinct CDR3 sequences; roughly 15% of them were singletons. Clones ranked in the top ten supply approximately 20% of the sample.

The time point tag for this specimen amounts to: newly diagnosed GD, antithyroid drugs for less than 3 months. For both TCR sequencing and RNA sequencing, RNA was extracted from PBMCs in TRIzol. The diagnosis of Graves' disease followed American Thyroid Association guidelines. Recruitment of patients was carried out at an endocrinology department in Xi'an, China. From each patient, around 9 milliliters of peripheral blood was collected into an EDTA anticoagulant tube. Ficoll Paque Plus density gradient separation was used to isolate PBMCs, and no additional T cell sorting was done. An Agilent 2100 Bioanalyzer and agarose gel were used to assess RNA quality, and a NanoDrop 2000 was used to measure RNA concentration. The germline V gene specifies SNHLY as CDR1 and FYNNEI as CDR2. Trimming removed 6 bases from V and 4 bases from J, leaving 18 bases between the germline ends. The CDR3, cysteine through phenylalanine, is 16 amino acids long. Only the CDR3 region is kept as DNA, spanning 48 bases read in frame from base 1.

These data were also reused for a study on T cells in Graves' hyperthyroidism and ophthalmopathy. As that second paper reports: Stable Graves' hyperthyroidism was defined as no progression to ophthalmopathy during 18 months of follow-up. Hyperthyroidism patients were newly diagnosed, with disease duration under 2 months, and aged 18 to 65 years. Any patient with an uncontrolled infection, another autoimmune disease, pregnancy or lactation was excluded. Diagnoses were established on the basis of clinical symptoms, serum thyroxine and TRAb, thyroid ultrasound, and orbital computed tomography. The TCR CDR3 was subjected to a first round of RT-PCR using the HTBI primer set and the Qiagen OneStep RT-PCR kit. Blood samples also contained most of the expanded thyroid clonotypes (frequency above 0.001), which suggests that blood repertoires may reflect thyroid immune responses. In cross-validation, a model built on a 13 V-J signature told ophthalmopathy apart from stable hyperthyroidism with 85% to 90% sensitivity and roughly 82% specificity, and in testing the same model reached 80%/75%. During validation, the model predicted progression to ophthalmopathy a median of approximately six months ahead of onset, with around 65% sensitivity and roughly 75% specificity. To identify TCR V-J signatures that set the groups apart, the researchers used a discovery cohort of about a hundred patients, made up of around 42 with Graves' ophthalmopathy and about 59 with stable Graves' hyperthyroidism. An independent validation cohort of about 20 hyperthyroidism patients and more than 15 patients who later progressed to ophthalmopathy tested prospective prediction of ophthalmopathy. The roughly 100 discovery patients were randomly split 7:3 into training and test sets. Thyroid tissue and blood T-cell repertoires from six Graves' hyperthyroidism patients were also compared in the study. Following sampling, methimazole starting at 30 mg daily was given to hyperthyroidism patients, and high-dose intravenous methylprednisolone was given to ophthalmopathy patients. The libraries were constructed in a second round of multiplex PCR and then size-selected and purified. Libraries were sequenced paired-end with 100 bp reads on an Illumina HiSeq2000. SOAPnuke was used to process the raw data, throwing out any read that contained adapters or uncalled bases, had a mean Phred below 15, or lacked an exact constant-primer or identifier match. High-quality paired reads were merged using COPE v1.2.5, and each unique nucleotide sequence was defined as a clonotype. MiTCR v1.1 was used to align clonotypes to the IMGT TRBV, TRBD and TRBJ reference segments. The analysis included only V-J combinations with a frequency above 0.0001, which together covered approximately 99% of the repertoires. The TCS score was defined as F50 (clonal expansion) divided by E x V (chaos), with BLOSUM62-based TCRdist calculated between CDR3 peptides within each V-J. Welch's t-statistics and random forest reduced some 510 V-J features to 13, which were used in a naive Bayes classifier (R e1071). Sample size was not statistically predetermined, and blinding of investigators to group allocation was not performed. According to the paper, TCR Vbeta CDR3 sequencing was carried out on about 140 peripheral blood samples, which came from 40 to 45 ophthalmopathy, 70 to 80 hyperthyroidism and approximately 17 progressor patients.

This receptor was taken from a woman aged 25 to 39 with Graves disease. Donor details come from another sample of the same person, matched by shared clones. Recombination linked TRBV2 to TRBJ1-4, with no D gene named confidently. The material sequenced was peripheral blood mononuclear cells (PBMCs), taken at new diagnosis, from a patient treated with antithyroid drugs. The DNA sequence is given as TGTGCCAGCAGAGGAAATCTTCGGGCCAATAATGAAAAACTGTTTTTT. Its translation is CASRGNLRANNEKLFF.